This TCR beta chain was documented in a study of blood T cell repertoires in COVID-19. Study as a whole: Collection of acute and convalescent COVID-19 samples took place in the United States, Italy and Spain. The analysed material was cDNA or gDNA that came from T cells, B-cell-depleted T cells, or PBMCs.

The junction had 6 bases not matched to a gene; V was cut back by 3 bases and J by 0 bases. Looked up from germline, CDR1 is MNHEY and CDR2 is SMNVEV (reference sequence). This CDR3 spans 16 amino acids. Authors' methods: Amplification with reference gene primers provided the estimates of nucleated cell counts. TCRdb keeps only in-frame clones here, not all; method: immunoSEQ multiplex PCR. V and J calls plus clone size are reproduced from that table; the DNA served to infer D and trimming. This sample carries 100,000 to 150,000 clones, approximately 88% of them seen once, and the ten largest clones take 10%.

Material for sequencing was peripheral blood. This chain connects TRBV27 to TRBJ1-1, with 8 bases matching TRBD1. This receptor was obtained from a man aged 50-59 years with acute or convalescent COVID-19. The CDR3 loop reads CASSFRGRKLNTEAFF. The CDR3, as DNA: TGTGCCAGCAGTTTCAGGGGGCGAAAACTGAACACTGAAGCTTTCTTT.